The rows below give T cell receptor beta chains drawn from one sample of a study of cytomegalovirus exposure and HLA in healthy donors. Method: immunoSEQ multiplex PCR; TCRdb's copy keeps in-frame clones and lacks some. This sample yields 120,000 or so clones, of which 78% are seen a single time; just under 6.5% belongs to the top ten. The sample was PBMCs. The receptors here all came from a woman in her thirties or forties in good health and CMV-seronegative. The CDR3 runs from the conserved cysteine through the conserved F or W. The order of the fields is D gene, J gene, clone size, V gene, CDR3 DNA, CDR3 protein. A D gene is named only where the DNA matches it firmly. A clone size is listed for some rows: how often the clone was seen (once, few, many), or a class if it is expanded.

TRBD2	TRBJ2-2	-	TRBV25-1	TGTGCCAGCAGTGAATCGGGGACTAGTGGGTTGCGGGAGCTGTTTTTT	CASSESGTSGLRELFF
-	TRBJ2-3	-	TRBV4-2	TGTGCCAGCAGCCAAGAGGCGGGAATAGATACGCAGTATTTT	CASSQEAGIDTQYF
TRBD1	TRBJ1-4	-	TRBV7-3	TGTGCCAGCAACCGGGACAGGGGACAAACTAATGAAAAACTGTTTTTT	CASNRDRGQTNEKLFF
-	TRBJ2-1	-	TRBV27	TGTGCCACCCGCCCCAGGGGCCGAAAGGGGTACTACAATGAGCAGTTCTTC	CATRPRGRKGYYNEQFF
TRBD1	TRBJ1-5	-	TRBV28	TGTGCCAGCAGCCCGGACAGGTGGCTGGGGAATCAGCCCCAGCATTTT	CASSPDRWLGNQPQHF
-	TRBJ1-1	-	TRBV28	TGTGCCAGCAGTTCCTACACTGAAGCTTTCTTT	CASSSYTEAFF
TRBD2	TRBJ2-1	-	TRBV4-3	TGCGCCAGCAGCCAAGCGGGAGGGTGGGATGAGCAGTTCTTC	CASSQAGGWDEQFF
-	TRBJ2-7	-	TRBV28	TGTGCCAGCAGTTTAGCGACAGACTTAAGGGTTTCAAGCTACGAGCAGTACTTC	CASSLATDLRVSSYEQYF
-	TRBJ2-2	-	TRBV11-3	TGTGCCAGCAGCCCCGGGACTGTAAACACCGGGGAGCTGTTTTTT	CASSPGTVNTGELFF
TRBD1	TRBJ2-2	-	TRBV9	TGTGCCAGCAGCCCGCGACAGGGACGGGCCGGGGAGCTGTTTTTT	CASSPRQGRAGELFF
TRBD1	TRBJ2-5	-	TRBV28	TGTGCCAGCAGGGGACAGGGGGAGCAGTACTTC	CASRGQGEQYF
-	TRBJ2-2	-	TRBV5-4	TGTGCCAGCAGCCCCGGGACACTCACCGGGGAGCTGTTTTTT	CASSPGTLTGELFF
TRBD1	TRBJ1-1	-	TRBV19	TGTGCCAGTAGTATTAAGGGACAGCGGAACACTGAAGCTTTCTTT	CASSIKGQRNTEAFF
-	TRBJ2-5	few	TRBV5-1	TGCGCCAGCAGCGAGGGTTTTCCATTGGGGGAGACCCAGTACTTC	CASSEGFPLGETQYF
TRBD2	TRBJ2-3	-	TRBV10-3	TGTGCCATCAGCTCACTAGCGGGAGGGCCTAGTGGAGATACGCAGTATTTT	CAISSLAGGPSGDTQYF
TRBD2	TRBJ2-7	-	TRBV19	TGTGCCACCGAGGGAGGGGTAATGAACGAGCAGTACTTC	CATEGGVMNEQYF
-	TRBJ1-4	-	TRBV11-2	TGTGCCAGCAACCTAGAGCCCGGGGGAAAACTGTTTTTT	CASNLEPGGKLFF
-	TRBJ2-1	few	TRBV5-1	TGCGCCAGCAGCTTGGGGTCCGGGAGCGGTGGGAATGAGCAGTTCTTC	CASSLGSGSGGNEQFF
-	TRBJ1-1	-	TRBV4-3	TGCGCCAGCAGCCAAGATCGTTCGGGATATGAAGCTTTCTTT	CASSQDRSGYEAFF
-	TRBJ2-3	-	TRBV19	TGTGCCAGTAGTATAGGTTCCGCAGAAAGCACAGATACGCAGTATTTT	CASSIGSAESTDTQYF
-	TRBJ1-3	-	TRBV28	TGTGCCAGCAGCCGGGACACCATTCGCTCTGGAAACACCATATATTTT	CASSRDTIRSGNTIYF
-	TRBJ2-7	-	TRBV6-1	TGTGCCAGCAGTGAACATTCCTACGAGCAGTACTTC	CASSEHSYEQYF
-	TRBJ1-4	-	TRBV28	TGTGCCAGCAGTCCAGGGCCCACAGGGACGCATCCTGAAAAACTGTTTTTT	CASSPGPTGTHPEKLFF
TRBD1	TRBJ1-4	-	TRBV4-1	TGCGCCAGCAGCCAAAACAGGGGGTTCACAACTAATGAAAAACTGTTTTTT	CASSQNRGFTTNEKLFF
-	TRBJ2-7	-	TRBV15	TGTGCCACCAGCAGAGACGGAGTGCAGGGGTTTCACGAGCAGTACTTC	CATSRDGVQGFHEQYF
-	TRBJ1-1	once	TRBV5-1	TGCGCCAGCAGCTTGTGGGCGGGCACTGAAGCTTTCTTT	CASSLWAGTEAFF
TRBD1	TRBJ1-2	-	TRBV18	TGTGCCAGCTCACCGGGACAGGGGACCGGCTCTGGCTACACCTTC	CASSPGQGTGSGYTF
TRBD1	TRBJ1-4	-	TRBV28	TGTGCCAGCAGGGGGGCTGGACAGGGGAGTGAAAAACTGTTTTTT	CASRGAGQGSEKLFF
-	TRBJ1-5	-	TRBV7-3	TGTGCCAGCAGCTTAACGTTGGGCCAGCCCCAGCATTTT	CASSLTLGQPQHF
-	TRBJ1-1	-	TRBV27	TGTGCCAGCAGTAGCCTAAGGGGGGCTTTCTTT	CASSSLRGAFF
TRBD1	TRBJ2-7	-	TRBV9	TGTGCCAGCAGCGTAGGCCCCGGGACAGGGGCCTACGAGCAGTACTTC	CASSVGPGTGAYEQYF
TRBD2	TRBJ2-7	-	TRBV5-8	TGTGCCAGCAGCTACCAGACTAGCCTGGACGAGCAGTACTTC	CASSYQTSLDEQYF
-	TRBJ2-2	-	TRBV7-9	TGTGCCACCGAGACGGCGACTTACGGGGAGCTGTTTTTT	CATETATYGELFF
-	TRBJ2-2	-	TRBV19	TGTGCCACCGCTATCTCTGCCGGGGAGCTGTTTTTT	CATAISAGELFF
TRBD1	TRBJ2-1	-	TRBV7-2	TGTGCCAGCAGCCGAGGGACAGGGGGTGACAATGAGCAGTTCTTC	CASSRGTGGDNEQFF
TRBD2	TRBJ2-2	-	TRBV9	TGTGCCAGCAGCGTCCTAGGCGGGAGTACTACCGGGGAGCTGTTTTTT	CASSVLGGSTTGELFF
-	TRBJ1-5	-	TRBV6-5	TGTGCCAGCAGTTACCTGGCGGGAGGGGGGCCCCAGCATTTT	CASSYLAGGGPQHF
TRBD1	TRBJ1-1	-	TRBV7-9	TGTGCCAGCAGCTTAGCCGTGCCCCGACAGGGCTGGACTGAAGCTTTCTTT	CASSLAVPRQGWTEAFF
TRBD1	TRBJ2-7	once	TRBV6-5	TGTGCCAGCATTGGGGACAGTGCCTACGAGCAGTACTTC	CASIGDSAYEQYF
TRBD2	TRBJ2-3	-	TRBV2	TGTGCCAGCAGCCTCGGCGGGAGATCGCAGTATTTT	CASSLGGRSQYF
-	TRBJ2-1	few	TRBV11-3	TGTGCCAGCAGCTTGGCGGGACTCAACAATGAGCAGTTCTTC	CASSLAGLNNEQFF
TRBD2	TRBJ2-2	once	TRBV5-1	TGCGCCAGCAGGACCGGGGGGGCGGGGACCGGGGAGCTGTTTTTT	CASRTGGAGTGELFF
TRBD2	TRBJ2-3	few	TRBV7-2	TGTGCCAGCAGCTCCCAAGGCGGGGGATACACAGATACGCAGTATTTT	CASSSQGGGYTDTQYF
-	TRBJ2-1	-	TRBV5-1	TGCGCCAGCAGCTTGCACCTAGCCCTCTACAATGAGCAGTTCTTC	CASSLHLALYNEQFF
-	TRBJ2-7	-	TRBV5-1	TGCGCCAGCAGCGAGTATTGGGGGCCCAACGAGCAGTACTTC	CASSEYWGPNEQYF
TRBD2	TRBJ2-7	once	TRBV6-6	TGTGCCAGCAGTTACTCCGGGACTAGCTCCTACGAGCAGTACTTC	CASSYSGTSSYEQYF
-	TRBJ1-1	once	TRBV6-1	TGTGCCAGCAGCACTGACAGATACACTGAAGCTTTCTTT	CASSTDRYTEAFF
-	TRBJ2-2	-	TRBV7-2	TGTGCCGGCCAGGATGGGCCGAACACCGGGGAGCTGTTTTTT	CAGQDGPNTGELFF
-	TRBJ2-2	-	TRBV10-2	TGCGCCAGCAGTGGACAGGCGAACACCGGGGAGCTGTTTTTT	CASSGQANTGELFF
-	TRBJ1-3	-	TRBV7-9	TGTGCCAGCAGCTTAGCACTCCTAAACACCATATATTTT	CASSLALLNTIYF
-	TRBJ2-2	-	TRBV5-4	TGTGCCAGCAGCCCCCCTACCCGAGGCACCGGGGAGCTGTTTTTT	CASSPPTRGTGELFF
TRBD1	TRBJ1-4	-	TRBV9	TGTGCCAGCAGCGCCGGGACAGGGGGTTCGACTAATGAAAAACTGTTTTTT	CASSAGTGGSTNEKLFF